This TCR beta chain was captured in a study of blood T cells in healthy people across ages. Study-level background: Template switching caught about one barcoded beta molecule for each two T cells.

As for this clonotype: Antigen: not known.

Alongside a J-beta primer mix, a sample-barcoded 5' primer served in a second PCR lasting about 6 to 12 cycles. Each cDNA molecule carried a tag from a template-switch adaptor that contained 12 random nucleotides. TCRdb ran MiXCR on the 5' RACE reads and lists one entry per CDR3 protein. Here the sample spans roughly 730,000 distinct CDR3 sequences, approximately 60% being singletons. Notes on the study in general: TCR beta diversity correlated strongly with naive T cell percentage.

V lost 0 bases and J 7 bases, leaving 15 bases between the germline ends. The CDR3 is 14 residues long. Germline assignment: CDR1 DFQATT and CDR2 SNEGSKA (reference sequence). The J gene is TRBJ1-2, the V gene TRBV20-1, with D possibly matching TRBD1 (5 bases). This receptor was obtained from a man aged 40-49 years in good health. Source material: blood. This CDR3 is CSARDMRDVVGYTF. CDR3 nucleotide sequence: TGCAGTGCTAGAGATATGCGGGACGTGGTTGGCTACACCTTC.